This TCR beta chain was obtained from a study of shared clonotypes between healthy human individuals. Study results and caveats: Naive subsets generally had larger estimated richness than memory subsets.

A remark on this clone: The antigen is unknown.

The protocol was immunoSEQ multiplex PCR, while the TCRdb copy is restricted to in-frame clones and leaves out a portion. Counted here are over 2 million clones, around 92% occurring once; the ten biggest clones make up approximately 0.4%. The V end lost 6 bases, the J end lost 5 bases, and 13 bases lay between the germline ends. Germline CDR1 reads KGHSH; CDR2 reads LQKENI. The CDR3 sequence is 13 residues long. Sequenced sample: naive CD4+ T cells from PBMCs. Documented subset: CD45RA+ positively selected. The sequence was obtained from a man aged 18 to 29 in good health. Some clones in this sample may be carry-over from other donors' samples. This chain uses TRBV18 with TRBJ2-5; possible D gene TRBD2, 5 bases. CDR3 sequence: CASSALSGETQYF. CDR3 nucleotide sequence: TGTGCCAGCTCGGCTCTGTCGGGGGAGACCCAGTACTTC.